These 6 T cell receptor beta chains originate from one sample sequenced in a study of blood T cell repertoires in COVID-19. Libraries were prepared by immunoSEQ multiplex PCR; TCRdb keeps only in-frame clonotypes and omits some of them. The table records 55,000 to 80,000 clones, 85% to 90% of them present only once. Sequences were obtained from peripheral blood. The source is a middle-aged man with acute or convalescent COVID-19.

The chain links TRBV7-8 to TRBJ2-1, with a tentative D call TRBD2 (6 bases). The V end lost 4 bases, the J end lost 7 bases, and 14 bases lay between the germline ends. CDR1 is SGHVS, CDR2 FQNEAQ, per germline. The CDR3 consists of 14 residues. The CDR3 spells CASSSEGGGNEQFF. In DNA form, the CDR3 reads TGTGCCAGCAGCTCCGAGGGTGGGGGGAATGAGCAGTTCTTC.

This clone was picked up one time. The V gene is TRBV6-2 or TRBV6-3, the J gene TRBJ2-7; D might be TRBD2 (5 bases). Trimming cost V 2 bases and J 3 bases, with 8 bases left between them. Looked up from germline, CDR1 is MNHEY and CDR2 is SVGEGT. The CDR3 length is 13 residues. Written as DNA, the CDR3 is TGTGCCAGCAGTTACCCGGGGTTCTACGAGCAGTACGTC. This codes for CASSYPGFYEQYV.

The V and J genes are TRBV6-2 or TRBV6-3 and TRBJ2-1, with a possible D match to TRBD2 (9 bases). This CDR3 is 16 amino acids long. V was clipped by 5 bases and J by 13 bases, with 27 bases between them. CDR1 is MNHEY, CDR2 SVGEGT, per germline. The CDR3 is CASSQGASGTPNLQFF. In DNA form, the CDR3 reads TGTGCCAGCAGTCAGGGGGCTAGCGGGACTCCTAACCTCCAGTTCTTC.

The J gene is TRBJ2-5, the V gene TRBV18; the match to TRBD1 covers 7 bases. Germline loops: CDR1 KGHSH, CDR2 LQKENI. V shed 5 bases, J shed 2 bases, and the junction held 8 bases outside the gene matches. This CDR3 is 15 amino acids long. The CDR3 DNA reads as TGTGCCAGCTCAGCCACGACAGGGAGACAAGAGACCCAGTACTTC. Encoded protein: CASSATTGRQETQYF.

This chain uses TRBV30 with TRBJ1-2, with 7 bases that match TRBD1. The J segment lost 0 bases and the V segment lost 3 bases, leaving 13 bases of the junction unmatched. CDR3 size: 17 residues. Germline V lookup: CDR1 GTSNPN, CDR2 SVGIG (reference sequence). The CDR3 loop reads CAWSSLPTGTANYGYTF. CDR3 bases: TGTGCCTGGAGCTCCCTTCCAACCGGGACAGCTAACTATGGCTACACCTTC.

The chain combines TRBV5-4 with TRBJ2-3; 9 bases are shared with TRBD2. Germline lookup yields CDR1 SGHNT and CDR2 YYREEE (reference sequence). CDR3 length equals 15 residues. The junction had 2 bases not matched to a gene; V was cut back by 2 bases and J by 1 base. The CDR3 nucleotides are TGTGCCAGCAGCTTTCCTAGCGGGGGCACAGATACGCAGTATTTT. Translated, it gives CASSFPSGGTDTQYF.